Here is one T cell receptor beta chain with its context. This sample is part of a study of T cell responses to AZD1222 COVID-19 vaccine. The table came from immunoSEQ multiplex PCR; TCRdb's copy has only in-frame clones and leaves some out. This table holds 90,000 to 150,000 clones, more than 70% found once. Trimming stripped 2 bases from V and 5 bases from J, with 12 bases between. There are 14 residues in the CDR3. Germline V CDR1 and CDR2: GTSNPN, SVGIG (reference sequence). This chain joins TRBV30 and TRBJ1-4; D may be TRBD1 (5 bases). The TCR sequence derives from an adult who received the AZD1222 COVID-19 vaccine. Material: peripheral blood, obtained 28 days after the second AZD1222 dose. This CDR3 is CAWSLGTSNEKLFF. The CDR3 nucleotides are TGTGCCTGGAGTCTCGGGACCTCAAATGAAAAACTGTTTTTT.